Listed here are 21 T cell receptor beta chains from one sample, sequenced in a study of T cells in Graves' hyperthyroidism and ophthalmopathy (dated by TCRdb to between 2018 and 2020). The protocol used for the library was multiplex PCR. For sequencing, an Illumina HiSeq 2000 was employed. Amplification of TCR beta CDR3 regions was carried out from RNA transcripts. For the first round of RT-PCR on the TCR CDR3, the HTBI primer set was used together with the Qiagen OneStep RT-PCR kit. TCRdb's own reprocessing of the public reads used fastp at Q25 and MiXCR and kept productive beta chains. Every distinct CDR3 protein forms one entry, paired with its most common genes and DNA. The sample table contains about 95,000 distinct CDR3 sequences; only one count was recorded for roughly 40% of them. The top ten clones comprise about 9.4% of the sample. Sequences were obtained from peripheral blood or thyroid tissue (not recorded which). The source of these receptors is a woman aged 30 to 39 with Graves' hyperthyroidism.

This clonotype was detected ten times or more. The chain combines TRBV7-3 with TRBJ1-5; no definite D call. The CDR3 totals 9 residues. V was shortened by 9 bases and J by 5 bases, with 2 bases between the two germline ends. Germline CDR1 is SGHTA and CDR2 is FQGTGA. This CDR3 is CARYQPQHF. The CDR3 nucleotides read TGTGCCAGGTATCAGCCCCAGCATTTT.

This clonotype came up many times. Written as DNA, the CDR3 is TGTGCCAGTAGTATAGGCGGGCTCGAAGCTTTCTTT. Its protein is CASSIGGLEAFF. The rearrangement links TRBV19 to TRBJ1-1; D remains unclear. The CDR3 has 12 residues. CDR1 and CDR2 (germline): LNHDA, SQIVND (reference sequence). V gave up 1 base and J gave up 8 bases, with 8 bases separating them.

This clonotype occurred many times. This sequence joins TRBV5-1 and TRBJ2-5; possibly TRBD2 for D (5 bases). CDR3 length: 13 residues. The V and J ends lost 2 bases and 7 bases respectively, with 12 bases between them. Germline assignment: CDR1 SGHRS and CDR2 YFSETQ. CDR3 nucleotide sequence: TGCGCCAGCAGCTTACCGGGGAGTACGACCCAGTACTTC. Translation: CASSLPGSTTQYF.

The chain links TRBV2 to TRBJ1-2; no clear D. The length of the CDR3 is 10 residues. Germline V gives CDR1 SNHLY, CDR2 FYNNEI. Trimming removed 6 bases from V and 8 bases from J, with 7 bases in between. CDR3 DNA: TGTGCCAGCAGGGGCGGCGGCTACACCTTC. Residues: CASRGGGYTF.

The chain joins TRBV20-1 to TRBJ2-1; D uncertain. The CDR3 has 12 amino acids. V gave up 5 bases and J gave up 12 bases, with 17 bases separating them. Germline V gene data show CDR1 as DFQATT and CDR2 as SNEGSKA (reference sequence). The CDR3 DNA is TGCAGTGCTGACCCAGACCAGACCAGGCAGTTCTTC. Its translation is CSADPDQTRQFF.

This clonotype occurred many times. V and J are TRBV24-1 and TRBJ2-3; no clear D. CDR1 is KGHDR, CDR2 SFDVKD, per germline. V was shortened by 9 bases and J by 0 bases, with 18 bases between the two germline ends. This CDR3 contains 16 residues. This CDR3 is CATATSRTASTDTQYF. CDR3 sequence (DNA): TGTGCCACCGCAACTTCACGGACCGCTAGCACAGATACGCAGTATTTT.

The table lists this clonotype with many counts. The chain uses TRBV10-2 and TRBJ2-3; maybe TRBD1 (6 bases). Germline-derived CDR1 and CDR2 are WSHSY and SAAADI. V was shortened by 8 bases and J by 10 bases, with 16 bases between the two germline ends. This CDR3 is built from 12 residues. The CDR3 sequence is CASRDTQGPQYF. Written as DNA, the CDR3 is TGCGCCAGCCGGGACACCCAAGGACCGCAGTATTTT.

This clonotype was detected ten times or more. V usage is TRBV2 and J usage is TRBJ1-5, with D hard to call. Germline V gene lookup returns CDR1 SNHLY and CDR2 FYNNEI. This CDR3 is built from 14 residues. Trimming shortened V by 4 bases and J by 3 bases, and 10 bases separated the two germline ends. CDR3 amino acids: CASSGRTLNQPQHF. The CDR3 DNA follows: TGTGCCAGCAGTGGCCGTACTCTCAATCAGCCCCAGCATTTT.

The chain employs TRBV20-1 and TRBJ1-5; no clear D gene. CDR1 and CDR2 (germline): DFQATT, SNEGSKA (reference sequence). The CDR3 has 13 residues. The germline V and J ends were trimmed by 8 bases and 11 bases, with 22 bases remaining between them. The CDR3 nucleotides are TGCAGTACACAAGAAGGAAGCGAGGAGACCCAGCATTTT. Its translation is CSTQEGSEETQHF.

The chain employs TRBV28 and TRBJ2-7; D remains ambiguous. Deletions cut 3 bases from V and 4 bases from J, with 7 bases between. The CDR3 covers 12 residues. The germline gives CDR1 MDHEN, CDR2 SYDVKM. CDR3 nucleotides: TGTGCCAGCAGTTTTTATGGGTACGAGCAGTACTTC. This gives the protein CASSFYGYEQYF.

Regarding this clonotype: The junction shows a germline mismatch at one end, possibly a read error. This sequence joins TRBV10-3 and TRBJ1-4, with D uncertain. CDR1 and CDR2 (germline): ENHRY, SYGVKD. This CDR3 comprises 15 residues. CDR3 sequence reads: CTTSETDATNEKLFF. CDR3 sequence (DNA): TGTACCACCAGTGAGACGGACGCAACTAATGAAAAGCTGTTTTTT.

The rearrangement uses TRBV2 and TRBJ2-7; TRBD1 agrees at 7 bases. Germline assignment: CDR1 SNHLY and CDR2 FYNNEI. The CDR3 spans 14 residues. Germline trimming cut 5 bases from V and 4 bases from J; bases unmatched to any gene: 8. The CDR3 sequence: CASSPGTEVYEQYF. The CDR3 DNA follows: TGTGCCAGCAGTCCCGGGACAGAAGTATACGAGCAGTACTTC.

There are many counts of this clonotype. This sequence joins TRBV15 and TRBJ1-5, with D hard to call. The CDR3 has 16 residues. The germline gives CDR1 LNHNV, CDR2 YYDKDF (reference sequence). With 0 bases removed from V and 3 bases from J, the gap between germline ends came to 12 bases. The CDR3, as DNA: TGTGCCACCAGCAGAGATTGGAGGGTTGTCAATCAGCCCCAGCATTTT. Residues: CATSRDWRVVNQPQHF.

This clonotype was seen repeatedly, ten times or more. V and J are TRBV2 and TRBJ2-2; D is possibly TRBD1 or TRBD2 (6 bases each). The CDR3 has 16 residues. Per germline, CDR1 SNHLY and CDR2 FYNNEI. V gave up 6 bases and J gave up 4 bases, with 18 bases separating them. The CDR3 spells CASSLGRGLGTGELFF. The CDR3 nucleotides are TGTGCCAGCAGCCTCGGTCGGGGGCTGGGCACCGGGGAGCTGTTTTTT.

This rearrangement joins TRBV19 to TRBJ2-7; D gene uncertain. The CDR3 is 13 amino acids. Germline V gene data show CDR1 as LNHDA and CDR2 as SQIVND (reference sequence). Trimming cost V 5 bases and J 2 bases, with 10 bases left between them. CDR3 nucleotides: TGTGCCAGTAGTTCGTCCACAGCCTACGAGCAGTACTTC. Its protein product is CASSSSTAYEQYF. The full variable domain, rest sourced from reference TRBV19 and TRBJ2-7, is DGGITQSPKYLFRKEGQNVTLSCEQNLNHDAMYWYRQDPGQGLRLIYYSQIVNDFQKGDIAEGYSVSREKKESFPLTVTSAQKNPTAFYLCASSSSTAYEQYFGPGTRLTVT.

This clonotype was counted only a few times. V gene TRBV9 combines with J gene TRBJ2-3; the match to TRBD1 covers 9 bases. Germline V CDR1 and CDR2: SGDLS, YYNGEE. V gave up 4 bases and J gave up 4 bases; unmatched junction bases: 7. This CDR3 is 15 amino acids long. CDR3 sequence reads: CASSQRQGVADTQYF. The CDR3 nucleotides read TGTGCCAGCAGCCAGCGACAGGGGGTCGCAGATACGCAGTATTTT. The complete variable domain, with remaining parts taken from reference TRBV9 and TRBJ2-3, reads DSGVTQTPKHLITATGQRVTLRCSPRSGDLSVYWYQQSLDQGLQFLIQYYNGEERAKGNILERFSAQQFPDLHSELNLSSLELGDSALYFCASSQRQGVADTQYFGPGTRLTVL.

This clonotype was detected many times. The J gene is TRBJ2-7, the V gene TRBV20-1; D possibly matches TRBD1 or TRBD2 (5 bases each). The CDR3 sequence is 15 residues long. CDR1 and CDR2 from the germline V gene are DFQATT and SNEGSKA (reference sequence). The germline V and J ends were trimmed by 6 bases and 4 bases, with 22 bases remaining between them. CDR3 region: CSASFLGEPPYEQYF. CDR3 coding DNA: TGCAGTGCCAGCTTTTTGGGGGAACCTCCGTACGAGCAGTACTTC.

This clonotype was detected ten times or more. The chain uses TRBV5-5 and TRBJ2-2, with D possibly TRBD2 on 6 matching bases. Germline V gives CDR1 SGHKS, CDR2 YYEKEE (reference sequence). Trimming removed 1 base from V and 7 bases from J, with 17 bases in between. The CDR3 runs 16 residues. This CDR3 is CASSLFPGRGGGELFF. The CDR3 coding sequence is TGTGCCAGCAGCTTGTTTCCCGGGAGAGGAGGCGGGGAGCTGTTTTTT.

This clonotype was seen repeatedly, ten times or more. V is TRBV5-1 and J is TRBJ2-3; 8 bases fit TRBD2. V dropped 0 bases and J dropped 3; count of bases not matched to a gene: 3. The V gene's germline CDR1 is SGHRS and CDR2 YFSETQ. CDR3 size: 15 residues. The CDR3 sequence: CASSLGGLATDTQYF. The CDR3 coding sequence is TGCGCCAGCAGCTTGGGCGGACTAGCAACAGATACGCAGTATTTT.

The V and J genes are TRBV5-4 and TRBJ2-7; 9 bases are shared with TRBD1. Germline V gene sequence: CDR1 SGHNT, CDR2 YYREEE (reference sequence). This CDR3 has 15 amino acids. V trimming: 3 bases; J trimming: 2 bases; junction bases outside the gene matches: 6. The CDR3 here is CASSSRDRVTYEQYF. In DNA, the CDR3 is TGTGCCAGCAGCTCCCGGGACAGGGTAACCTACGAGCAGTACTTC.

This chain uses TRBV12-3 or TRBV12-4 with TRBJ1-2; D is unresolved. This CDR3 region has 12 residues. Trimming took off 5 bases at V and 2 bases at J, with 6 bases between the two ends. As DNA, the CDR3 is TGTGCCAGCAGTGGGAGGAACTATGGCTACACCTTC. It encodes CASSGRNYGYTF.